The 16 T cell receptor beta chains below were found in one sample sequenced in a study of shared clonotypes between healthy human individuals. Only in-frame clones appear in the TCRdb table, and some are missing; sequencing was by immunoSEQ multiplex PCR. The repertoire holds around 600,000 clones, with 95% to 98% as singletons. The sequenced sample consisted of naive CD4+ T cells sorted from blood. The subset here: CD45RA+ positively selected. Receptors were obtained from a woman under 40 in good health.

The rearrangement uses TRBV6-1 and TRBJ2-7, with D tentatively TRBD2 (6 bases). The germline V gene encodes CDR1 MNHNS and CDR2 SASEGT. V was cut by 4 bases and J by 3 bases, with 7 bases left in between. This CDR3 is built from 12 residues. The CDR3: CASSGTNYEQYF. CDR3 DNA: TGTGCCAGCAGTGGGACTAACTACGAGCAGTACTTC.

The rearrangement uses TRBV5-1 and TRBJ1-2; 10 nucleotides line up with TRBD1. Germline values: CDR1 SGHRS, CDR2 YFSETQ. The CDR3 has 15 residues. V dropped 4 bases and J dropped 4; count of bases not matched to a gene: 7. The CDR3 is CASSVAGQGIYGYTF. The CDR3 DNA reads TGCGCCAGCAGCGTAGCGGGACAGGGGATCTATGGCTACACCTTC.

This clone came up once. This chain joins TRBV2 and TRBJ2-1, with TRBD2 matching over 7 bases. The trim removed 7 bases at V and 3 bases at J, leaving 12 bases unmatched. CDR3 size: 16 residues. Germline V gives CDR1 SNHLY, CDR2 FYNNEI. DNA of the CDR3: TGTGCCAGCATCGGACTAGTTTCGAGCGTCTACAATGAGCAGTTCTTC. Translated, it gives CASIGLVSSVYNEQFF.

The chain has TRBV6-6 and TRBJ2-7; D gene uncertain. Per germline, CDR1 MNHNY and CDR2 SVGAGI (reference sequence). The CDR3 has 15 amino acids. The V end lost 2 bases, the J end lost 2 bases, and 13 bases lay between the germline ends. The CDR3 region is CASSYRRVGTYEQYF. The CDR3 coding sequence is TGTGCCAGCAGTTACAGAAGGGTAGGGACCTACGAGCAGTACTTC.

This clone was recorded a few times. This chain joins TRBV2 and TRBJ2-5; 7 bases agree with TRBD1. The CDR3 spans 13 residues. J was trimmed by 2 bases and V by 6 bases; bases with no gene match: 3. Germline V gene lookup returns CDR1 SNHLY and CDR2 FYNNEI. The chain's CDR3 is CASSRDRQETQYF. The CDR3 nucleotides are TGTGCCAGCAGCCGGGACAGACAAGAGACCCAGTACTTC. Based on the CDR3 plus reference TRBV2 and TRBJ2-5, the full variable domain is EPEVTQTPSHQVTQMGQEVILRCVPISNHLYFYWYRQILGQKVEFLVSFYNNEISEKSEIFDDQFSVERPDGSNFTLKIRSTKLEDSAMYFCASSRDRQETQYFGPGTRLLVL.

The gene calls are TRBV7-2 and TRBJ2-5; 7 bases match TRBD1. The J call may be in error: the DNA end matches TRBJ2-7 better. The CDR3 spans 16 residues. Per germline, CDR1 SGHTA and CDR2 FQGNSA. CDR3 amino acids: CASRRGRTGNSYEQYF. CDR3 nucleotide sequence: TGTGCCAGCAGACGTGGCCGGACAGGTAATTCCTACGAGCAGTACTTC.

This chain links TRBV28 with TRBJ1-1, with TRBD1 matching 11 bases. After removal of 5 bases from V and 10 bases from J, the junction contained 3 bases not matched to a gene. The CDR3 length is 12 residues. Germline CDR1 is MDHEN and CDR2 is SYDVKM. CDR3 protein: CASSLDRGRAFF. In nucleotides, the CDR3 is TGTGCCAGCAGTCTGGACAGGGGGCGAGCTTTCTTT.

This rearrangement joins TRBV5-6 to TRBJ2-7; the D is unclear. The CDR3 totals 14 residues. Per the germline V gene, CDR1 is SGHDT and CDR2 is YYEEEE. V lost 4 bases and J lost 2, with 13 bases in between. CDR3 sequence reads: CASSERHQAYEQYF. The CDR3 DNA sequence: TGTGCCAGCAGCGAAAGACACCAGGCCTACGAGCAGTACTTC. Supplemented by reference TRBV5-6 and TRBJ2-7, the full variable domain reads DAGVTQSPTHLIKTRGQQVTLRCSPKSGHDTVSWYQQALGQGPQFIFQYYEEEERQRGNFPDRFSGHQFPNYSSELNVNALLLGDSALYLCASSERHQAYEQYFGPGTRLTVT.

The chain has TRBV5-1 and TRBJ2-1, with 8 bases that match TRBD2. J gave up 6 bases and V 4 bases, and 6 bases lay outside the gene matches. Germline V gene lookup returns CDR1 SGHRS and CDR2 YFSETQ. The CDR3 spans 14 residues. The CDR3 region has the DNA TGCGCCAGCAGCACGGGACTAGATGGCAATGAGCAGTTCTTC. Translating it yields CASSTGLDGNEQFF.

This clone was observed a handful of times. The gene calls are TRBV30 and TRBJ1-1, with D perhaps matching TRBD1 (5 bases). V lost 3 bases and J lost 1, with 9 bases in between. This CDR3 comprises 13 residues. Germline V gene data show CDR1 as GTSNPN and CDR2 as SVGIG (reference sequence). The CDR3 is CAWSRAWNTEAFF. As DNA, the CDR3 is TGTGCCTGGAGCAGGGCTTGGAACACTGAAGCTTTCTTT.

This clone has a handful of counts. This chain links TRBV28 with TRBJ1-1, with 7 nucleotides matching TRBD1. This CDR3 comprises 19 residues. Germline CDR1 and CDR2: MDHEN and SYDVKM. Losses at the gene ends were 10 bases for V and 5 bases for J; bases not matched to a gene: 28. CDR3 amino acids: CATPLQGGRGAGRRTEAFF. CDR3 in DNA: TGTGCCACCCCCCTGCAGGGGGGGAGGGGAGCGGGTCGGAGGACTGAAGCTTTCTTT.

This chain connects TRBV7-2 to TRBJ2-7; 8 positions agree with TRBD2. The CDR3 loop spans 16 amino acids. J gave up 4 bases and V 1 base, and 9 bases lay outside the gene matches. Germline V gene lookup returns CDR1 SGHTA and CDR2 FQGNSA. The CDR3: CASSLEGPAGVYEQYF. The DNA for the CDR3 is TGTGCCAGCAGCTTAGAGGGTCCAGCGGGAGTTTACGAGCAGTACTTC.

The J gene is TRBJ1-1, the V gene TRBV28; 7 bases map to TRBD1. Germline values: CDR1 MDHEN, CDR2 SYDVKM. This CDR3 has 16 amino acids. The junction had 11 bases not matched to a gene; V was cut back by 7 bases and J by 0 bases. This chain's CDR3 is CASKAPGQPMNTEAFF. DNA for the CDR3: TGTGCCAGCAAGGCGCCGGGACAGCCCATGAACACTGAAGCTTTCTTT.

The V and J genes are TRBV15 and TRBJ2-1, with 14 bases matching TRBD2. Trimming removed 0 bases from V and 4 bases from J; junction bases left unmatched: 8. This CDR3 is built from 19 residues. Germline CDR1 and CDR2: LNHNV and YYDKDF (reference sequence). The CDR3 here is CATSRDRLAGGPSYNEQFF. The DNA for the CDR3 is TGTGCCACCAGCAGAGATCGACTAGCGGGAGGGCCGAGTTACAATGAGCAGTTCTTC.

This chain links TRBV9 with TRBJ1-4, with TRBD1 matching over 8 bases. The length of the CDR3 is 16 residues. Germline assignment: CDR1 SGDLS and CDR2 YYNGEE. The J segment lost 5 bases and the V segment lost 4 bases, leaving 10 bases of the junction unmatched. CDR3 region: CASSFGQGGRNEKLFF. The DNA for the CDR3 is TGTGCCAGCAGCTTCGGACAGGGAGGTAGGAATGAAAAACTGTTTTTT.

The chain carries TRBV6-5 and TRBJ2-7, with D perhaps matching TRBD1 (6 bases). The ends were cut back, 5 bases at V and 2 bases at J, with 16 bases in the middle. This CDR3 comprises 15 residues. The germline gives CDR1 MNHEY, CDR2 SVGAGI. The DNA of the CDR3 is TGTGCCAGCAGTAACCTGGGACACGACCCCTACGAGCAGTACTTC. Protein: CASSNLGHDPYEQYF.